This T cell receptor beta chain appears in the sequencing data of a study of T cells in Graves' hyperthyroidism and ophthalmopathy. The V and J ends lost 0 bases and 3 bases respectively, with 14 bases between them. The germline gives CDR1 SNHLY, CDR2 FYNNEI. The CDR3 is 16 residues long. This clonotype was detected ten times or more. Its antigen is currently unknown. There were TCR beta CDR3 regions amplified from RNA transcripts. The primer set for the first-round RT-PCR of the TCR CDR3 was HTBI. TCRdb reanalysed the multiplex PCR reads using MiXCR and keeps one entry per CDR3 protein. The table has fewer than 450,000 distinct CDR3 sequences, about 14% seen once. Uncontrolled infection, other autoimmune disease, pregnancy and lactation each barred patients from inclusion. Every diagnosis used clinical symptoms, serum thyroxine and TRAb, thyroid ultrasound and orbital computed tomography. Using approximately 10 ml of fresh peripheral blood, PBMCs were prepared.

The study's findings and limits: Blood held most thyroid clonotypes expanded above 0.001 frequency.

This TCR was sampled from a middle-aged man with Graves' ophthalmopathy. The chain recombines TRBV2 with TRBJ1-2; D not certain. The material sequenced was blood. CDR3 region: CASSEAHIAADYGYTF. DNA of the CDR3: TGTGCCAGCAGTGAAGCGCACATCGCCGCGGACTATGGCTACACCTTC.